This entry lists 3 T cell receptor beta chains sequenced from one sample in a study of cytomegalovirus exposure and HLA in healthy donors. 60 Vbeta and 13 Jbeta primers were used in PCR. Only in-frame clones appear in the TCRdb table, and some are missing; sequencing was by immunoSEQ multiplex PCR. Of about 120,000 clones listed, 15% were seen once; the top ten hold 1.5% to 2%. The sequenced sample consisted of PBMCs. The receptor source for this set is a woman between 18 and 29 years old in good health and CMV-seronegative.

The CDR3 region has the DNA TGTGCCAGCAGCCCTGGGACACAACGCCAAGAGACCCAGTACTTC. Translating it yields CASSPGTQRQETQYF. V is TRBV7-9 and J is TRBJ2-5, with D perhaps TRBD1 (6 bases). The CDR3 extends over 15 amino acids. CDR1 and CDR2 from the germline V gene are SEHNR and FQNEAQ (reference sequence). Trimming shortened V by 5 bases and J by 1 base, and 14 bases separated the two germline ends. The full variable domain, with the rest looked up from reference TRBV7-9 and TRBJ2-5, is DTGVSQNPRHKITKRGQNVTFRCDPISEHNRLYWYRQTLGQGPEFLTYFQNEAQLEKSRLLSDRFSAERPKGSFSTLEIQRTEQGDSAMYLCASSPGTQRQETQYFGPGTRLLVL.

The chain joins TRBV7-3 to TRBJ1-6; 8 bases fit TRBD1. Per the germline V gene, CDR1 is SGHTA and CDR2 is FQGTGA. This CDR3 contains 14 residues. Trimming cost V 4 bases and J 10 bases; bases outside gene matches: 6. This chain's CDR3 is CASSSAGGASPLHF. The DNA for the CDR3 is TGTGCCAGCAGCTCGGCAGGGGGCGCATCACCCCTCCACTTT.

This clone was recorded a few times. The chain employs TRBV19 and TRBJ2-3; 7 bases match TRBD2. V trimming: 4 bases; J trimming: 5 bases; junction bases outside the gene matches: 0. The CDR3 has 12 residues. CDR1 and CDR2 (germline): LNHDA, SQIVND (reference sequence). CDR3 protein: CASSTGGDTQYF. The DNA of the CDR3 is TGTGCCAGTAGTACGGGGGGAGATACGCAGTATTTT.